The T cell receptor beta chain described here comes from a study of CD8+CD57+ T cells in acquired aplastic anemia. Across the study: Mean DNA quantity obtained from sorted CD4+ and CD8+ cells was 3.2 ug. Overall study findings and caveats: Patients and controls shared 25 to 35 CD8+ CDR3 sequences, highly expressed in patients.

Researchers used genomic DNA as the template to profile TCR beta VDJ and CDR3. Each CDR3 protein gets one entry after TCRdb re-called the reads with MiXCR. The data hold hundreds of thousands of distinct CDR3 sequences, with approximately 33% observed a single time. Many counts were recorded for this clonotype. Its antigen is currently unknown. Selection for sequencing was limited to patients who had shown CD8+CD57+ cell expansion by flow cytometry. Severe acquired aplastic anemia was the diagnosis recorded for all patients. None of the patients had been given any therapy when their blood was sampled. Trimming pared 0 bases from V and 6 bases from J, leaving 13 bases between. The CDR3 extends over 15 amino acids. Germline CDR1 and CDR2: SNHLY and FYNNEI.

Sequencing input: sorted CD4+, CD8+, or CD8+CD57+ T cells (not recorded which) from PBMCs. The origin of this receptor is a human donor with aplastic anemia. The gene calls are TRBV2 and TRBJ2-3; possible D gene TRBD2, 6 bases. CDR3 region: CASSEALRGIDTQYF. The CDR3 DNA reads TGTGCCAGCAGTGAAGCGCTTCGGGGGATCGATACGCAGTATTTT.